A selection of T cell receptor beta chains follows, all from one sample in a study of blood T cells in healthy people across ages. TCRdb used MiXCR to reprocess the 5' RACE reads, holding one entry per CDR3 protein. The table has fewer than 2 million distinct CDR3 sequences, roughly 43% seen once. Sequencing was done on a sample of blood. These receptors came from a human donor in good health. CDR3s include the opening cysteine and the closing phenylalanine or tryptophan. The order of the fields is V gene, J gene, CDR3 protein.

TRBV4-1	TRBJ2-4	CASSQYTGTALAKNIQYF
TRBV6-5	TRBJ1-5	CASAWDLNQPQHF
TRBV12-3/TRBV12-4	TRBJ2-3	CASSSRTSGIDLSTDTQYF
TRBV7-2	TRBJ1-4	CASSPQTGENEKLFF
TRBV4-1	TRBJ2-7	CTSSQAAGDEQYF
TRBV29-1	TRBJ1-2	CSALTRSYGYTF
TRBV7-2	TRBJ2-7	CASSRRLAGHSYEQYF
TRBV27	TRBJ1-4	CASNQLGEKLFF
TRBV12-3/TRBV12-4	TRBJ2-1	CASNFDGSYNEQFF
TRBV29-1	TRBJ2-5	CSVYLGTQYF
TRBV10-3	TRBJ2-1	CAISYRRGLDEQFF
TRBV20-1	TRBJ2-3	CSVQDRGDTQYF
TRBV4-3	TRBJ2-7	CASSQAPTRDYEQYF
TRBV2	TRBJ2-5	CASSEGRVQETQYF
TRBV28	TRBJ2-1	CASGVSRGGSNEQFF
TRBV10-3	TRBJ2-1	CAISTGSRSYNEQFF
TRBV10-3	TRBJ2-6	CAIPKSNFFSGVNVLTF
TRBV5-1	TRBJ1-1	CASSPEIRQYRMNTEAFF
TRBV9	.	CASSVYGTGGETQYF
TRBV20-1	TRBJ2-3	CSARDIRGTDTQYF
TRBV15	TRBJ1-3	CATSSEQGNTIYF
TRBV12-3/TRBV12-4	TRBJ1-2	CASSFSGRTGGYTF
TRBV2	TRBJ2-5	CASRKRDKETQYF
TRBV29-1	TRBJ2-7	CSVEDGQGAVGEQYF
TRBV20-1	TRBJ2-1	CSALVGLAGREQFF
TRBV5-4	.	CASSLDVGGEQYF
TRBV7-9	TRBJ2-3	CASSPPAGGPDTQYF
TRBV29-1	TRBJ1-2	CSVSGRFRNYGYTF
TRBV15	TRBJ2-7	CATSYVEGSYEQYF
TRBV29-1	TRBJ2-5	CSVEVTRGGETQYF
TRBV12-3/TRBV12-4	TRBJ1-5	CASRRTGVSQPQHF
TRBV5-1	TRBJ1-2	CASSVGTAANYGYTF
TRBV7-2	TRBJ2-3	CASSRSTGAQYF
TRBV6-5	TRBJ2-1	CVSSYRGSNNEQFF
TRBV20-1	TRBJ2-3	CSARDEQGVTDTQYF
TRBV4-1	TRBJ1-4	CASSHPLPQGAHEKLFF
TRBV4-1	TRBJ2-5	CASSQAMQGALQETQYF
TRBV5-1	TRBJ2-3	CASSFSGQGVDTQYF
TRBV20-1	.	CSAREFGQGEFSETQYF
TRBV6-2/TRBV6-3	TRBJ1-5	CASTGDQNQPQHF
TRBV12-3/TRBV12-4	TRBJ2-7	CVSSLGQGYEQYF
TRBV7-2	TRBJ1-2	CASSYTPGTGGRGYTF
TRBV5-1	TRBJ2-1	CASSLESVYEQFF
TRBV12-3/TRBV12-4	TRBJ2-7	CASSSGTGFNEQYF
TRBV7-2	TRBJ1-2	CASSLATGLVGYTF
TRBV3-1	.	CASSQVQGANEQYF
TRBV25-1	TRBJ1-2	CASSDSDRGCYGYTF
TRBV6-5	TRBJ1-2	CASSYLDRGDGYTF
TRBV7-8	TRBJ2-7	CASSFAFRGPKNYEQYF
TRBV5-1	TRBJ1-1	CASSLPRQGANTEAFF
TRBV15	TRBJ1-5	CATSGNRDQPQHF
TRBV6-5	TRBJ2-1	CASRGPSGGANEQFF
TRBV5-4	TRBJ2-1	CASSRRLADYNEQFF
TRBV28	TRBJ2-7	CASRTSGTYEQYF
TRBV7-2	TRBJ1-1	CASSLVGTGLSPEAFF
TRBV29-1	TRBJ2-7	CSGGQTSYEQYF
TRBV4-3	TRBJ1-4	CASSQDSIGKLFF
TRBV3-1	TRBJ2-5	CASSQGLLAGAETQYF
TRBV15	TRBJ2-1	CATSRDGRYNEQFF